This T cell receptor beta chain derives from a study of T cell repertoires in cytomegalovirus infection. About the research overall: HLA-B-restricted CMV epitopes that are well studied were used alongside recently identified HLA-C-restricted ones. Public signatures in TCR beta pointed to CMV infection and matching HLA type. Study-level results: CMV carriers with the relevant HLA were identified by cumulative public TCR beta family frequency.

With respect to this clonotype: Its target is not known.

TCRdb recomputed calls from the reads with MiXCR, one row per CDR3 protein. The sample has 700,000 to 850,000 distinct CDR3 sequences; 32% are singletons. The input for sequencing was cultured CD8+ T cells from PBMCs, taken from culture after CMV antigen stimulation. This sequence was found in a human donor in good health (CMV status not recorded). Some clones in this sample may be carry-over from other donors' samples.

CDR3 in amino acids: CASSQDRGTGHYEQFF. CDR3 nucleotide sequence: TGTGCCAGCAGCCAAGATCGGGGGACAGGCCACTATGAGCAGTTCTTC. The chain couples TRBV4-2 to TRBJ2-1; 8 positions match TRBD1. The ends lost 0 bases at V and 8 bases at J; junction bases unmatched: 9. This CDR3 comprises 16 residues. Germline CDR1 reads LGHNA; CDR2 reads YNFKEQ.